This TCR beta chain is from a study of blood T cell repertoires in COVID-19. Study-level background: PBMCs, B-cell-depleted T cells, or T cells were the source of the cDNA or gDNA that made up the material.

The CDR3 is made up of 13 amino acids. CDR1 and CDR2 from the germline V gene are SGHTA and FQGNSA. Trimming shortened V by 5 bases and J by 4 bases, and 11 bases separated the two germline ends. This clone was seen once. Here immunoSEQ multiplex PCR was the method, and the copy in TCRdb shows in-frame clones only, minus some. In the table there are 110,000 to 150,000 clones, 88% of which are singletons. This rearrangement joins TRBV7-2 to TRBJ2-5; maybe TRBD2 (5 bases). The TCR was taken from a woman in her fifties or sixties with acute or convalescent COVID-19. Sequencing used peripheral blood. The CDR3, as DNA: TGTGCCAGCAGCACCGTACGGGGAGAGACCCAGTACTTC. Its protein is CASSTVRGETQYF. The complete variable domain, with remaining parts taken from reference TRBV7-2 and TRBJ2-5, reads GAGVSQSPSNKVTEKGKDVELRCDPISGHTALYWYRQSLGQGLEFLIYFQGNSAPDKSGLPSDRFSAERTGGSVSTLTIQRTQQEDSAVYLCASSTVRGETQYFGPGTRLLVL.